The rows below give T cell receptor beta chains drawn from one sample of a study of cytomegalovirus exposure and HLA in healthy donors. Profiling relied on immunoSEQ multiplex PCR, and the TCRdb table lists in-frame clones only, not all of them. This sample carries 95,000 to 100,000 clones, around three quarters of them seen once, and the ten largest clones take 1.5% to 2.5%. The specimen sequenced was PBMCs. These receptors all come from a middle-aged man in good health and CMV-seronegative. CDR3s include the opening cysteine and the closing phenylalanine or tryptophan. Fields, in order: CDR3 protein, D gene, J gene, V gene. The D gene is left open where the match is weak.

CDR3aa: CSSSLARGEQFF
d_gene: -
j_gene: TRBJ2-1
v_gene: TRBV7-9

CDR3aa: CASSIWTGSTYEQYF
d_gene: TRBD1
j_gene: TRBJ2-7
v_gene: TRBV19

CDR3aa: CASSPLEREVYNEQFF
d_gene: TRBD2
j_gene: TRBJ2-1
v_gene: TRBV27

CDR3aa: CASSQDTVREGSHEQYF
d_gene: -
j_gene: TRBJ2-7
v_gene: TRBV4-1

CDR3aa: CASSVGTGGADTQYF
d_gene: TRBD1
j_gene: TRBJ2-3
v_gene: TRBV9

CDR3aa: CASSFSGRGEQFF
d_gene: TRBD2
j_gene: TRBJ2-1
v_gene: TRBV11-3

CDR3aa: CASSAGETEAFF
d_gene: -
j_gene: TRBJ1-1
v_gene: TRBV13

CDR3aa: CASSRVGEGNQPQHF
d_gene: -
j_gene: TRBJ1-5
v_gene: TRBV18

CDR3aa: CAWSPFGGGQYF
d_gene: -
j_gene: TRBJ2-7
v_gene: TRBV30

CDR3aa: CASSLGLTRDSPLHF
d_gene: -
j_gene: TRBJ1-6
v_gene: TRBV11-2

CDR3aa: CASSPRSPVAGGRSGNTIYF
d_gene: TRBD1
j_gene: TRBJ1-3
v_gene: TRBV4-1